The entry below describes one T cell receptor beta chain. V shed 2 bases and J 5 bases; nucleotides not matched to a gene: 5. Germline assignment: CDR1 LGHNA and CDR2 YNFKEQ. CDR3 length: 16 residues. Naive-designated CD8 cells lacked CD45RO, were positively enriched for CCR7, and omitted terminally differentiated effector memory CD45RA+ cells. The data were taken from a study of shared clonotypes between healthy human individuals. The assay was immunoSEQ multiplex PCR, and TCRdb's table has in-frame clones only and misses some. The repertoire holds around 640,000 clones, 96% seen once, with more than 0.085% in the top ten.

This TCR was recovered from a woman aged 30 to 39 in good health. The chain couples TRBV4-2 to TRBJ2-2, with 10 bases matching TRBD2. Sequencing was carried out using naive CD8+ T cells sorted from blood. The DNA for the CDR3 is TGTGCCAGCAGCCAATCCCAGCGGGAGGGTACCGGGGAGCTGTTTTTT. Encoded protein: CASSQSQREGTGELFF.